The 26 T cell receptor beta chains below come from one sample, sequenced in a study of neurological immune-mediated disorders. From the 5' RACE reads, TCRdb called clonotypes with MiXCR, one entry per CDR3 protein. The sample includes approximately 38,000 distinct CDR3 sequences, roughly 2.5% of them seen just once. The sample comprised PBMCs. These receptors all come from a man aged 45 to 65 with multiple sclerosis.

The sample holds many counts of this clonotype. The CDR3 DNA reads as TGTGCCAGCAGTTACTCCCGGGGGCAGGCGGAAGCTTTCTTT. Protein: CASSYSRGQAEAFF. The chain has TRBV6-2 or TRBV6-3 and TRBJ1-1; D possibly corresponds to TRBD1 (6 bases). Germline V CDR1 and CDR2: MNHEY, SVGEGT. Trimming removed 0 bases from V and 8 bases from J, with 13 bases in between. The CDR3 has 14 residues.

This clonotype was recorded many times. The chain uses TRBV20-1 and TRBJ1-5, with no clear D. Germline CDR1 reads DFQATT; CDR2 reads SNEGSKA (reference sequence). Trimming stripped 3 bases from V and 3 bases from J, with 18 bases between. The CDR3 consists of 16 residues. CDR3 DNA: TGCAGTGCTAGGGTGGGAGGCAGGTTTGCCAATCAGCCCCAGCATTTT. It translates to CSARVGGRFANQPQHF.

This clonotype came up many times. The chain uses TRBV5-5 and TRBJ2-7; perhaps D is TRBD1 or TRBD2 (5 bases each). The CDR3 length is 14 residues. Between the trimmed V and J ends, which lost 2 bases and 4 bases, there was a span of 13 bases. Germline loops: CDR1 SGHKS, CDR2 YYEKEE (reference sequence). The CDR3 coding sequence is TGTGCCAGCAGCTTAGGGGACGGAGGTTACGAGCAGTACTTC. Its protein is CASSLGDGGYEQYF.

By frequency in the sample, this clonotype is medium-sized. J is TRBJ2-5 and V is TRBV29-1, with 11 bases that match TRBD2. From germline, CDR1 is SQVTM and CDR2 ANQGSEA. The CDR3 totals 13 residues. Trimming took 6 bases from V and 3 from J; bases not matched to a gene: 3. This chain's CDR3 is CSVATSGEETQYF. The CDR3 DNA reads TGCAGCGTGGCGACTAGCGGGGAAGAGACCCAGTACTTC.

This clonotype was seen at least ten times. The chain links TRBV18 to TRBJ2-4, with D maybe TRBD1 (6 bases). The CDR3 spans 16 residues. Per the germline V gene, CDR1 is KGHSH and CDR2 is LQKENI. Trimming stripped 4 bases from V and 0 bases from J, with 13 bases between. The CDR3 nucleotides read TGTGCCAGCTCACTTCGGACAGATTTAGCCAAAAACATTCAGTACTTC. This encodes CASSLRTDLAKNIQYF.

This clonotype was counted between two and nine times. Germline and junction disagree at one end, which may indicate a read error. CDR3 nucleotides: TGTGCCAGCAGCATTGGACAGGGGAATTCACCCCTCAACTTT. As protein: CASSIGQGNSPLNF. This rearrangement joins TRBV7-3 to TRBJ1-6; 9 bases align to TRBD1. The CDR3 is 14 residues long. From germline, CDR1 is SGHTA and CDR2 FQGTGA.

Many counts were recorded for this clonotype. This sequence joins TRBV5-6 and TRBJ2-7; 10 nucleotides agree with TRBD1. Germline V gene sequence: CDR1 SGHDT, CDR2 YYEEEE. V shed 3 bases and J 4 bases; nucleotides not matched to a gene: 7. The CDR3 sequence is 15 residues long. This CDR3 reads CASSSKGQGIYEQYF. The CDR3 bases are TGTGCCAGCAGCTCGAAGGGACAGGGGATATACGAGCAGTACTTC. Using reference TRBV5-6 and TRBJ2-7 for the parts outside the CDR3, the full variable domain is DAGVTQSPTHLIKTRGQQVTLRCSPKSGHDTVSWYQQALGQGPQFIFQYYEEEERQRGNFPDRFSGHQFPNYSSELNVNALLLGDSALYLCASSSKGQGIYEQYFGPGTRLTVT.

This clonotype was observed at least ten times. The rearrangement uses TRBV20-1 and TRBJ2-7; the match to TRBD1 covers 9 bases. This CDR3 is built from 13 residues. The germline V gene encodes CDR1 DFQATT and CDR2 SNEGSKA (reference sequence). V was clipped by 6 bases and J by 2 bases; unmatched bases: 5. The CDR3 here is CSASDRGTYEQYF. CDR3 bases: TGCAGTGCCTCGGACAGGGGCACCTACGAGCAGTACTTC.

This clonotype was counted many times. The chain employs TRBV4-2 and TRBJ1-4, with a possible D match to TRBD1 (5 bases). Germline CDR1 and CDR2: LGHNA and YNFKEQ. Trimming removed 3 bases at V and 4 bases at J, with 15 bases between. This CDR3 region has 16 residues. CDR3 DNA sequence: TGTGCCAGCAGCCAGGTAGACAGCGTGGGTAATGAAAAACTGTTTTTT. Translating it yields CASSQVDSVGNEKLFF.

Written as DNA, the CDR3 is TGCAGTGCTAGACGGCAGAAGAATCAGCCCCAGCATTTT. The encoded protein is CSARRQKNQPQHF. J is TRBJ1-5 and V is TRBV20-1; D is undetermined. CDR1 and CDR2 from the germline V gene are DFQATT and SNEGSKA (reference sequence). V gave up 2 bases and J gave up 4 bases, with 9 bases separating them. The CDR3 totals 13 residues.

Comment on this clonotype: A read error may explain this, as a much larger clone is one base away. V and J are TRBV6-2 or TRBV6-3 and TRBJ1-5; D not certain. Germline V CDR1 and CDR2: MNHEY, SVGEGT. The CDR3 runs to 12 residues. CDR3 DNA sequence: TGTGCCAGCAGTTACGCGGATCAGCCCCAGAATTTT. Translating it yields CASSYADQPQNF.

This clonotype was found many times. The CDR3 here is CASSLAGLAGSLSTDTQYF. DNA for the CDR3: TGTGCCAGCAGTTTAGCGGGACTAGCGGGTAGCCTTAGCACAGATACGCAGTATTTT. The chain links TRBV12-3 or TRBV12-4 to TRBJ2-3; 12 bases are a match to TRBD2. The CDR3 has 19 residues. Germline trimming cut 0 bases from V and 0 bases from J; bases unmatched to any gene: 7.

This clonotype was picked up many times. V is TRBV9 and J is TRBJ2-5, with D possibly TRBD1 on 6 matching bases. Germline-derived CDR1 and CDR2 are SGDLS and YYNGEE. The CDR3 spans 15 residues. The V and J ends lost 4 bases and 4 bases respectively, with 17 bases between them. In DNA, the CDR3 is TGTGCCAGCAGCCCGGGGACACCGTCTGGAGAGACCCAGTACTTC. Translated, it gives CASSPGTPSGETQYF.

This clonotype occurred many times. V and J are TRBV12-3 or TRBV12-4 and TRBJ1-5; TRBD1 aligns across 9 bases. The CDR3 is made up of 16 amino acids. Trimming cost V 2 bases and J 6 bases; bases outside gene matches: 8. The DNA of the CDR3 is TGTGCCAGCAGTTTACAACAGGGGGCTGATCCTCAGCCCCAGCATTTT. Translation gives CASSLQQGADPQPQHF.

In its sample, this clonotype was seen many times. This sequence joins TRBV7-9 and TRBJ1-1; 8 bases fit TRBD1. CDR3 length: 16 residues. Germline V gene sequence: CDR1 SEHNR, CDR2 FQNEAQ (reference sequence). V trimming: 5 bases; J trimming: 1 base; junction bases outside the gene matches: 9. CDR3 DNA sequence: TGTGCCAGCAGCGACAGGGGAGCCGGCTCGAACACTGAAGCTTTCTTT. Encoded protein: CASSDRGAGSNTEAFF.

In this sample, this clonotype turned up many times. The CDR3 protein is CASSFAGNYGYTF. The CDR3 DNA reads as TGTGCCAGCAGCTTCGCCGGGAACTATGGCTACACCTTC. V gene TRBV11-2 combines with J gene TRBJ1-2; D remains ambiguous. There are 13 residues in the CDR3. Trimming pared 3 bases from V and 2 bases from J, leaving 7 bases between. Germline V gives CDR1 SGHAT, CDR2 FQNNGV. The whole variable domain, filled in from reference TRBV11-2 and TRBJ1-2, reads EAGVAQSPRYKIIEKRQSVAFWCNPISGHATLYWYQQILGQGPKLLIQFQNNGVVDDSQLPKDRFSAERLKGVDSTLKIQPAKLEDSAVYLCASSFAGNYGYTFGSGTRLTVV.

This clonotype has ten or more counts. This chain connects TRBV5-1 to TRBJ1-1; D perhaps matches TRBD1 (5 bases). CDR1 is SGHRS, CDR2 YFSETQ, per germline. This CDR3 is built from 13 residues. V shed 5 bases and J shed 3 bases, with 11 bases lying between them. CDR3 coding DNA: TGCGCCAGCAGAACGCAGGGAGACACTGAAGCTTTCTTT. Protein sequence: CASRTQGDTEAFF.

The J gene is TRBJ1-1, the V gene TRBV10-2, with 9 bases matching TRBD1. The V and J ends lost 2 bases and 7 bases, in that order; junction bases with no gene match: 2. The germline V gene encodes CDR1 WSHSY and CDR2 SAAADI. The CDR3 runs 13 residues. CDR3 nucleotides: TGCGCCAGCAGTGAGCTGGGACAGGGTGAAGCTTTCTTT. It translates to CASSELGQGEAFF.

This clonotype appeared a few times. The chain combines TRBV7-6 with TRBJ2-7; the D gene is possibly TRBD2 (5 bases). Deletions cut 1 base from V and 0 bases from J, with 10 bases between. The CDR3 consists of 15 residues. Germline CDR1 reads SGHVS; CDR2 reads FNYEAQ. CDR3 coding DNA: TGTGCCAGCAGCTTAGTTGTTGGGAGCTCCTACGAGCAGTACTTC. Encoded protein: CASSLVVGSSYEQYF.

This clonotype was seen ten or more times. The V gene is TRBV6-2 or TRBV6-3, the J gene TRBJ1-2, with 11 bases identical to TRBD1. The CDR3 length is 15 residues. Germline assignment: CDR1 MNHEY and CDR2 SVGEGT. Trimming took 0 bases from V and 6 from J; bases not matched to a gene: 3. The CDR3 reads CASSYSGQGADGYTF. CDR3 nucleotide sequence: TGTGCCAGCAGTTACTCCGGACAGGGGGCGGATGGCTACACCTTC.

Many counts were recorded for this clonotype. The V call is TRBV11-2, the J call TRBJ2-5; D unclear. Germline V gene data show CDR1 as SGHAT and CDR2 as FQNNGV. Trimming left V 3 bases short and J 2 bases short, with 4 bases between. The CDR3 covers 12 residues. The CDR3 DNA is TGTGCCAGCAGCTTGAATCAAGAGACCCAGTACTTC. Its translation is CASSLNQETQYF.

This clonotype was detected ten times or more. CDR3 in DNA: TGCGCCAGCAGACGAGGGACAGCGGGCCAAGAGACCCAGTACTTC. Its translation is CASRRGTAGQETQYF. The chain joins TRBV10-2 to TRBJ2-5; weak D call: TRBD1 (7 bases). Germline assignment: CDR1 WSHSY and CDR2 SAAADI. This CDR3 has 15 amino acids. V was clipped by 6 bases and J by 1 base, with 15 bases between them.

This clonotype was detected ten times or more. As DNA, the CDR3 is TGTGCCAGCAGTTACTGGGAAGGGTCTGAAGCTTTCTTT. Translated: CASSYWEGSEAFF. V usage is TRBV6-5 and J usage is TRBJ1-1; D is undetermined. The V and J ends lost 1 base and 6 bases respectively, with 9 bases between them. The CDR3 is made up of 13 amino acids. In germline, CDR1 is MNHEY, CDR2 SVGAGI.

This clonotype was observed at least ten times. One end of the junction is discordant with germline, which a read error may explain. CDR3 residues: CSARGGQGPPYNSPLNF. DNA of the CDR3: TGCAGTGCTAGAGGGGGACAGGGGCCCCCTTATAATTCACCCCTCAACTTT. This chain connects TRBV20-1 to TRBJ1-6; 10 nucleotides line up with TRBD1. This CDR3 has 17 residues. Germline assignment: CDR1 DFQATT and CDR2 SNEGSKA (reference sequence).

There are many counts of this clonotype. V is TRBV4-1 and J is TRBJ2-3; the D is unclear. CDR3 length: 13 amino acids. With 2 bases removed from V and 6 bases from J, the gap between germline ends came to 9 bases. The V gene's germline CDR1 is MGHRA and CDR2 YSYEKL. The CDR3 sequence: CASSQTPWDTQYF. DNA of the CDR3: TGCGCCAGCAGCCAAACCCCTTGGGATACGCAGTATTTT.

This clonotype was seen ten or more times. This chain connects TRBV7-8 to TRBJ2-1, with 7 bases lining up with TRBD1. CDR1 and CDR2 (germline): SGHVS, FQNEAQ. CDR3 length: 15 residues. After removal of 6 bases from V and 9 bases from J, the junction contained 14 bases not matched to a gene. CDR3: CASRDRQGEKGEQFF. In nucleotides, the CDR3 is TGTGCCAGCAGGGACCGACAGGGCGAAAAGGGTGAGCAGTTCTTC.